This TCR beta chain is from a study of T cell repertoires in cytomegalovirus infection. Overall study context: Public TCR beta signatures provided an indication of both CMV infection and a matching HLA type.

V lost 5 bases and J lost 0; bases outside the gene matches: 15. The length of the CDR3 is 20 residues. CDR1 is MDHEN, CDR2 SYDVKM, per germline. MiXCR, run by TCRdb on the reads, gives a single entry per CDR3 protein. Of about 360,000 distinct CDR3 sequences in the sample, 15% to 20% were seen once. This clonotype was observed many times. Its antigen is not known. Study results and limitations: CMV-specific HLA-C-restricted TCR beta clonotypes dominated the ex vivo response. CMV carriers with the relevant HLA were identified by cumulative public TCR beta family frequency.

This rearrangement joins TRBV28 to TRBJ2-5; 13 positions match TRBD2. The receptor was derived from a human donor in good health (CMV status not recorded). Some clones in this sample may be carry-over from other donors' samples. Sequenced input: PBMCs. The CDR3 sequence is CASSTHQGLAGNQYQETQYF. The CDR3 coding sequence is TGTGCCAGCAGTACACACCAGGGACTAGCGGGGAACCAGTACCAAGAGACCCAGTACTTC.